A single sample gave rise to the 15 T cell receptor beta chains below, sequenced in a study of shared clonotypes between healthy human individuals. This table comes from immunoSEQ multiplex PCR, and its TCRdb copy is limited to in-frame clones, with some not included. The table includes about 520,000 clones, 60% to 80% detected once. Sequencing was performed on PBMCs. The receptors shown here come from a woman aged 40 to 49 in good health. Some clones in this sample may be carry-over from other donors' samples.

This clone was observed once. This CDR3 is CATELGGTDTQYF. The CDR3 nucleotides read TGTGCCACAGAACTAGGTGGCACAGATACGCAGTATTTT. J is TRBJ2-3 and V is TRBV7-9, with D tentatively TRBD2 (5 bases). Germline V gene data show CDR1 as SEHNR and CDR2 as FQNEAQ (reference sequence). Trimming cost V 10 bases and J 1 base, with 12 bases left between them. This CDR3 region has 13 residues.

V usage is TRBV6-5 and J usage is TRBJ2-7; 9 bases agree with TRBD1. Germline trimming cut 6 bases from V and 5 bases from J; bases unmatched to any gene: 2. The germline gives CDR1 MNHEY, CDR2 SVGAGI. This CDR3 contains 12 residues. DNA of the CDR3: TGTGCCAGCAGCGACAGGGGGGACGAGCAGTACTTC. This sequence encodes CASSDRGDEQYF.

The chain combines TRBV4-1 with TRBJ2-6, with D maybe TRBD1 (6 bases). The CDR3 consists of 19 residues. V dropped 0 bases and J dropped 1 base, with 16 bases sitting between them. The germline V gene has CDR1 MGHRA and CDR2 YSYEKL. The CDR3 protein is CASSQDRWGTLSGANVLTF. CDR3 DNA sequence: TGCGCCAGCAGCCAAGACCGGTGGGGGACATTGTCTGGGGCCAACGTCCTGACTTTC.

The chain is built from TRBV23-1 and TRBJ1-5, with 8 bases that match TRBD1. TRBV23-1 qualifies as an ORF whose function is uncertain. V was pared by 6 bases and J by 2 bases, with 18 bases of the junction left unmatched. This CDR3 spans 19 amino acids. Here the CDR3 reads CASSHEVPTGAMGNQPQHF. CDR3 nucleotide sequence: TGCGCCAGCAGCCATGAGGTCCCGACAGGGGCAATGGGCAATCAGCCCCAGCATTTT.

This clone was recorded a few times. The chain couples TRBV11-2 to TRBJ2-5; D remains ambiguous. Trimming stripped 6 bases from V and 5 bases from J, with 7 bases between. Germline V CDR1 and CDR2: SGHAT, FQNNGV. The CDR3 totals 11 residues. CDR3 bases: TGTGCCAGCAGGCAGGCGGAGACCCAGTACTTC. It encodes CASRQAETQYF.

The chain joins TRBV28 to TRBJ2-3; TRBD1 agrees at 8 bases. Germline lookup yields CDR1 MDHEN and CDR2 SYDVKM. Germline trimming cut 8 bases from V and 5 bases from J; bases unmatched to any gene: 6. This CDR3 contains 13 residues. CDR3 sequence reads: CASERQGLDTQYF. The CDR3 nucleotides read TGTGCCAGCGAGCGACAGGGGTTAGATACGCAGTATTTT.

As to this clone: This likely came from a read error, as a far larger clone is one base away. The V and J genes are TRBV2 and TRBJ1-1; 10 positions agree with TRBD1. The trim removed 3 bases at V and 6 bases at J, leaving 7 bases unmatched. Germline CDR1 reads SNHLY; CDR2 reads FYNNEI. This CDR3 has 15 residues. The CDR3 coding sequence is TGTGCCAGCAGTGACTGGGACAGGGGCTCTCCTGAAGCTTTCTTT. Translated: CASSDWDRGSPEAFF.

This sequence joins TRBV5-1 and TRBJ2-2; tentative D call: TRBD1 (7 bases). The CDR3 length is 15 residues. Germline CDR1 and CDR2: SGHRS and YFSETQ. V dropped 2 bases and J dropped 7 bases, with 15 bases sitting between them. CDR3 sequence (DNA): TGCGCCAGCAGCTTCCAGGGGGGCTCGGTCGGGGAGCTGTTTTTT. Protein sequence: CASSFQGGSVGELFF.

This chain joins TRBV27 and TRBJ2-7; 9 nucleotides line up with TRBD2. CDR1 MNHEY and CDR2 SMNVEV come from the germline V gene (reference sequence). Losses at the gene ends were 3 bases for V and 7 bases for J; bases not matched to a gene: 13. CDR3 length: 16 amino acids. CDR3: CASSFRRSSGTGEQYF. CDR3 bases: TGTGCCAGCAGTTTCAGGAGGTCTAGCGGGACGGGAGAGCAGTACTTC.

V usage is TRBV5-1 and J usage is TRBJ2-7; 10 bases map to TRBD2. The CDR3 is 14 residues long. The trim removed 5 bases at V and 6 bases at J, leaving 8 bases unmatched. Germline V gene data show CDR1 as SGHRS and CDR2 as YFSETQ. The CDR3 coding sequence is TGCGCCAGCAGTGTTAGACTAGCGGGTTCCGAGCAGTACTTC. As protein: CASSVRLAGSEQYF.

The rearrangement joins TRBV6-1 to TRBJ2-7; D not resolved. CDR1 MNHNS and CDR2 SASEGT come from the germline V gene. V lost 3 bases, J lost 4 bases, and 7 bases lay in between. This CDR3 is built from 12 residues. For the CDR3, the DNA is TGTGCCAGCAGTGACGGTTTTTACGAGCAGTACTTC. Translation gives CASSDGFYEQYF.

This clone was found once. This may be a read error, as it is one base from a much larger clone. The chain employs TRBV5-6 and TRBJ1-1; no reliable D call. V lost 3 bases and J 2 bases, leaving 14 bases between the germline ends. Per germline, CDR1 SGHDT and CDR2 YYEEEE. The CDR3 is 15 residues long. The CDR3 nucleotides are TGTGCCAGCAGCTGGGCCTTCCCGTGCAACACTGAAGCTTTCTTT. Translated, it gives CASSWAFPCNTEAFF.

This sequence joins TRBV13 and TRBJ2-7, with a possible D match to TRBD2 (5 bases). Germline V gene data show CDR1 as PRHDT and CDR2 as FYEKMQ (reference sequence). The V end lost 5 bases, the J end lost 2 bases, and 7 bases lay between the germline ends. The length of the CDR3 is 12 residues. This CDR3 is CASSPGTYEQYF. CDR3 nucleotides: TGTGCCAGCAGCCCCGGGACCTACGAGCAGTACTTC.

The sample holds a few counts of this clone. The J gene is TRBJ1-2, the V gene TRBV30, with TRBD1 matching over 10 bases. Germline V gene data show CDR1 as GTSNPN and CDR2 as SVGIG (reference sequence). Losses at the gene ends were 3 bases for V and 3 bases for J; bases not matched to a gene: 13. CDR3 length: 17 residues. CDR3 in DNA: TGTGCCTGGAGGGTCACTACCGGGACAGGGGAGTACTATGGCTACACCTTC. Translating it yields CAWRVTTGTGEYYGYTF.

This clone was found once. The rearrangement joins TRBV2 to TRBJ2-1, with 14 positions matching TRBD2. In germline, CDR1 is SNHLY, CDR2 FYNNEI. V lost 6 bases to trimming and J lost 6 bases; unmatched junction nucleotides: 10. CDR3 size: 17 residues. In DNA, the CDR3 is TGTGCCAGCAGGGGGACTAGCGGGAGTTTCGTGGGCAATGAGCAGTTCTTC. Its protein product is CASRGTSGSFVGNEQFF.